A single sample gave rise to the 12 T cell receptor beta chains below, sequenced in a study of blood T cell repertoires in COVID-19. Using immunoSEQ multiplex PCR, the repertoire was profiled, and TCRdb retains in-frame clones only, with some absent. The sample carries about 190,000 clones, around 78% recorded once. Sequencing was carried out using peripheral blood. Every receptor here comes from an elderly woman with active or convalescent COVID-19.

The chain has TRBV14 and TRBJ1-4, with 7 bases identical to TRBD1. From germline, CDR1 is SGHDN and CDR2 FVKESK. The length of the CDR3 is 15 residues. Trimming at V came to 1 base and at J to 4 bases, leaving 3 bases not matched to a gene. The CDR3 is CASSQAGTVNEKLFF. CDR3 bases: TGTGCCAGCAGCCAAGCCGGGACAGTTAATGAAAAACTGTTTTTT. Filled out from reference TRBV14 and TRBJ1-4, the complete variable domain reads EAGVTQFPSHSVIEKGQTVTLRCDPISGHDNLYWYRRVMGKEIKFLLHFVKESKQDESGMPNNRFLAERTGGTYSTLKVQPAELEDSGVYFCASSQAGTVNEKLFFGSGTQLSVL.

The chain joins TRBV5-1 to TRBJ2-2; the match to TRBD1 covers 10 bases. The CDR3 length is 15 residues. Germline V gene lookup returns CDR1 SGHRS and CDR2 YFSETQ. Losses at the gene ends were 2 bases for V and 3 bases for J; bases not matched to a gene: 1. CDR3 nucleotide sequence: TGCGCCAGCAGCTTAGGACAGGGGGACACCGGGGAGCTGTTTTTT. This encodes CASSLGQGDTGELFF.

This clone came up once. The chain is built from TRBV5-1 and TRBJ2-6; tentative D call: TRBD1 (5 bases). The CDR3 has 16 amino acids. The ends were cut back, 5 bases at V and 1 base at J, with 13 bases in the middle. Germline V gives CDR1 SGHRS, CDR2 YFSETQ. The CDR3 loop is CASRQSRDSGANVLTF. In DNA, the CDR3 is TGCGCCAGCAGACAGAGCAGGGATTCTGGGGCCAACGTCCTGACTTTC.

V gene TRBV7-9 combines with J gene TRBJ1-1, with D perhaps matching TRBD1 (6 bases). Germline-derived CDR1 and CDR2 are SEHNR and FQNEAQ (reference sequence). The CDR3 extends over 15 amino acids. The V end was cut by 1 base, the J end by 3 bases, with 12 bases between. In DNA, the CDR3 is TGTGCCAGCAGCTTAGGGGGGAACAGGGACACTGAAGCTTTCTTT. This codes for CASSLGGNRDTEAFF.

The chain links TRBV28 to TRBJ1-2, with 7 bases lining up with TRBD1. V lost 8 bases, J lost 0 bases, and 0 bases stayed unmatched. CDR3 size: 12 residues. Germline lookup yields CDR1 MDHEN and CDR2 SYDVKM. The CDR3 DNA reads TGTGCCAGCGGGACAGCTAACTATGGCTACACCTTC. Protein sequence: CASGTANYGYTF.

Only one count was recorded for this clone. The chain joins TRBV4-2 to TRBJ1-4; 9 bases align to TRBD1. Germline lookup yields CDR1 LGHNA and CDR2 YNFKEQ. The length of the CDR3 is 16 residues. Germline trimming cut 0 bases from V and 5 bases from J; bases unmatched to any gene: 4. This CDR3 is CASSQEPGQGNEKLFF. CDR3 coding DNA: TGTGCCAGCAGCCAAGAGCCCGGACAGGGGAATGAAAAACTGTTTTTT.

The chain uses TRBV6-1 and TRBJ1-5; D unclear. Germline CDR1 is MNHNS and CDR2 is SASEGT. With 0 bases removed from V and 5 bases from J, the gap between germline ends came to 5 bases. This CDR3 is built from 13 residues. In DNA form, the CDR3 reads TGTGCCAGCAGTGAAGCCACTCATCAGCCCCAGCATTTT. This sequence encodes CASSEATHQPQHF.

The chain has TRBV9 and TRBJ1-4; D might be TRBD1 (5 bases). In germline, CDR1 is SGDLS, CDR2 YYNGEE. V shed 1 base and J shed 6 bases, with 10 bases lying between them. The CDR3 runs 14 residues. The CDR3 region is CASSVRSGDEKLFF. The CDR3 region has the DNA TGTGCCAGCAGCGTACGTTCGGGGGATGAAAAACTGTTTTTT.

The chain uses TRBV2 and TRBJ2-7; TRBD1 matches 8 bases. V was clipped by 10 bases and J by 0 bases; unmatched bases: 8. The V gene's germline CDR1 is SNHLY and CDR2 FYNNEI. CDR3 length: 14 amino acids. The CDR3 protein is CATVGDRSSYEQYF. The DNA of the CDR3 is TGTGCCACCGTCGGGGACAGGAGCTCCTACGAGCAGTACTTC.

J is TRBJ1-1 and V is TRBV2, with a weak D call TRBD1 (5 bases). V dropped 6 bases and J dropped 0 bases, with 8 bases sitting between them. Germline V gene lookup returns CDR1 SNHLY and CDR2 FYNNEI. The CDR3 is made up of 13 amino acids. The CDR3: CASRQDLNTEAFF. The CDR3 region has the DNA TGTGCCAGCAGACAGGATTTGAACACTGAAGCTTTCTTT. The variable domain in full, completed from reference TRBV2 and TRBJ1-1, reads EPEVTQTPSHQVTQMGQEVILRCVPISNHLYFYWYRQILGQKVEFLVSFYNNEISEKSEIFDDQFSVERPDGSNFTLKIRSTKLEDSAMYFCASRQDLNTEAFFGQGTRLTVV.

The chain recombines TRBV29-1 with TRBJ1-5; 9 positions agree with TRBD1. With V trimmed by 4 bases and J by 4 bases, 5 bases remained unmatched. The CDR3 contains 14 residues. The germline CDR1 and CDR2 sequences are SQVTM and ANQGSEA. CDR3 residues: CSVAAGTGNQPQHF. The CDR3 nucleotides are TGCAGCGTTGCCGCCGGGACAGGGAATCAGCCCCAGCATTTT.

The chain uses TRBV5-5 and TRBJ1-1; D unclear. The CDR3 runs 13 residues. Trimming left V 0 bases short and J 4 bases short, with 7 bases between. Germline lookup yields CDR1 SGHKS and CDR2 YYEKEE (reference sequence). The CDR3 spells CASSLGPGTEAFF. CDR3 coding DNA: TGTGCCAGCAGCTTGGGACCGGGCACTGAAGCTTTCTTT.